The rows below give T cell receptor beta chains drawn from one sample of a study of T cell repertoires in ileal Crohn's disease. Only in-frame clones appear in the TCRdb table, and some are missing; sequencing was by immunoSEQ multiplex PCR. This sample has about 9,400 clones; approximately 80% occur once, and the top ten carry less than 20%. The material sequenced was ileal tissue. Source of these receptors: an adult with Crohn's disease. Both conserved end residues are trimmed from each CDR3.

v_gene: TRBV5-4
j_gene: TRBJ2-3
CDR3aa: ASSSFRDRVIDTQY

v_gene: TRBV27
j_gene: TRBJ1-4
CDR3aa: ASKQRKTGYSEKLF

v_gene: TRBV9
j_gene: TRBJ1-1
CDR3aa: ASSIGTGARTMNTEAF

v_gene: TRBV28
j_gene: TRBJ1-5
CDR3aa: ASSLVRDNQPQH

v_gene: TRBV7-2
j_gene: TRBJ1-6
CDR3aa: ASSLDQGMSSPLH

v_gene: TRBV7-2
j_gene: TRBJ2-4
CDR3aa: ASWGGGDIQY

v_gene: TRBV5-6
j_gene: TRBJ2-7
CDR3aa: ASSLSGRYEQY

v_gene: TRBV5-4
j_gene: TRBJ1-2
CDR3aa: ASSRQGNDYGYT

v_gene: TRBV9
j_gene: TRBJ1-5
CDR3aa: ASSAGGGDNQPQH

v_gene: TRBV5-1
j_gene: TRBJ1-3
CDR3aa: ASSWGQGAGNTIY

v_gene: TRBV15
j_gene: TRBJ1-5
CDR3aa: ATSRDSFRVTSQPQH

v_gene: TRBV2
j_gene: TRBJ2-2
CDR3aa: ASNAGVGNTGELF

v_gene: TRBV7-9
j_gene: TRBJ2-5
CDR3aa: ASRTIGTAQETQY

v_gene: TRBV18
j_gene: TRBJ2-3
CDR3aa: ASSPPGAGTDTQY

v_gene: TRBV4-1
j_gene: TRBJ2-1
CDR3aa: ASSQGGGEQF

v_gene: TRBV7-9
j_gene: TRBJ1-6
CDR3aa: ASSLGQGFYNSPLH

v_gene: TRBV5-1
j_gene: TRBJ2-1
CDR3aa: ASSGGQGFNEQF

v_gene: TRBV14
j_gene: TRBJ2-2
CDR3aa: ASSQDRPNTGELF

v_gene: TRBV18
j_gene: TRBJ2-7
CDR3aa: ASSPSLFYEQY

v_gene: TRBV9
j_gene: TRBJ1-3
CDR3aa: ASSPRGSSSSGNTIY

v_gene: TRBV13
j_gene: TRBJ1-6
CDR3aa: ASSLRGLTYNSPLH

v_gene: TRBV11-2
j_gene: TRBJ1-6
CDR3aa: ASSLGGGKNSPLH

v_gene: TRBV29-1
j_gene: TRBJ2-1
CDR3aa: SVEPSGISQF

v_gene: TRBV27
j_gene: TRBJ2-4
CDR3aa: ASSFRSMGAGGKNIQY

v_gene: TRBV28
j_gene: TRBJ1-4
CDR3aa: ASSLDSANEKLF

v_gene: TRBV29-1
j_gene: TRBJ1-1
CDR3aa: SASHSRGNTEAF

v_gene: TRBV19
j_gene: TRBJ2-4
CDR3aa: ATQSGRGNIQY

v_gene: TRBV9
j_gene: TRBJ1-4
CDR3aa: ASSASGTGSGEKLF

v_gene: TRBV30
j_gene: TRBJ1-6
CDR3aa: AWSVASGSPLH

v_gene: TRBV6-6
j_gene: TRBJ1-1
CDR3aa: ASTQLRGEAF

v_gene: TRBV19
j_gene: TRBJ2-7
CDR3aa: ASRRSGTGFYEQY

v_gene: TRBV10-1
j_gene: TRBJ2-2
CDR3aa: ASSEGLAGGTGELF

v_gene: TRBV6-6
j_gene: TRBJ1-2
CDR3aa: ASSYSQGRGYT

v_gene: TRBV14
j_gene: TRBJ1-2
CDR3aa: ASSRQGLPFNYGYT

v_gene: TRBV10-3
j_gene: TRBJ2-3
CDR3aa: AAKGERESTDTQY

v_gene: TRBV4-2
j_gene: TRBJ2-1
CDR3aa: ASSQRLAEMNSYNEQF

v_gene: TRBV7-2
j_gene: TRBJ2-7
CDR3aa: ASSYRAGGEQY

v_gene: TRBV28
j_gene: TRBJ1-2
CDR3aa: ASRRTGGGYT

v_gene: TRBV2
j_gene: TRBJ1-4
CDR3aa: ASSENRVLSGKLF

v_gene: TRBV30
j_gene: TRBJ1-4
CDR3aa: AWSGQGVGNEKLF

v_gene: TRBV28
j_gene: TRBJ1-2
CDR3aa: ASSSRVYGYT

v_gene: TRBV6-5
j_gene: TRBJ2-7
CDR3aa: ASSLTASGRTWQY

v_gene: TRBV28
j_gene: TRBJ1-2
CDR3aa: ASGQGAIYGYT

v_gene: TRBV12-2
j_gene: TRBJ2-7
CDR3aa: ASRLAEEGEDGEQY